This entry lists 28 T cell receptor beta chains sequenced from one sample in a study of blood T cells in healthy people across ages. Then a second PCR, running roughly 7 to 11 cycles, was carried out with a sample-barcoded 5' primer and a J-beta primer mix. Each CDR3 protein is one row after TCRdb ran MiXCR on the 5' RACE reads. The sample consists of approximately 2,000,000 distinct CDR3 sequences, 39% of them appearing once. The sequenced material came from blood. The receptors shown here come from a human donor in good health.

This clonotype was found a few times. The gene calls are TRBV24-1 and TRBJ2-1; D possibly corresponds to TRBD2 (6 bases). This CDR3 has 13 amino acids. Germline loops: CDR1 KGHDR, CDR2 SFDVKD. V lost 9 bases and J 7 bases, leaving 15 bases between the germline ends. The CDR3 region has the DNA TGTGCCACCGGGACTGATCTGTGGAATGAGCAGTTCTTC. This gives the protein CATGTDLWNEQFF.

With respect to this clonotype: A much larger clone differs by one base, so this may be a read error. The genes are TRBV7-3 and TRBJ2-6; D may be TRBD1 (6 bases). This CDR3 comprises 16 residues. The V end was cut by 5 bases, the J end by 3 bases, with 14 bases between. CDR1 is SGHTA and CDR2 is FQGTGA in the germline V gene. The CDR3 coding sequence is TGTGCCAGCAGCACCAAAACAGGGCTTGGGGCCAACGTCCTGACTTTC. The encoded protein is CASSTKTGLGANVLTF.

The CDR3 reads CASSQDRSWAGGGYGYTF. The CDR3 nucleotides are TGCGCCAGCAGCCAAGATAGGAGTTGGGCAGGGGGAGGCTATGGCTACACCTTC. The gene calls are TRBV4-3 and TRBJ1-2, with 7 bases identical to TRBD1. Losses at the gene ends were 0 bases for V and 4 bases for J; bases not matched to a gene: 14. The CDR3 totals 18 residues. The germline CDR1 and CDR2 sequences are LGHNA and YSLEER.

The V gene is TRBV7-2, the J gene TRBJ1-2; no reliable D call. V was pared by 4 bases and J by 2 bases, with 14 bases between. CDR1 is SGHTA and CDR2 is FQGNSA in the germline V gene. The CDR3 length is 15 residues. This chain's CDR3 is CASSSRSIDNYGYTF. CDR3 bases: TGTGCCAGCAGCTCACGTTCCATAGACAACTATGGCTACACCTTC.

This clonotype was recorded a few times. The chain links TRBV12-3 or TRBV12-4 to TRBJ1-5; perhaps TRBD1 as D (5 bases). The ends were cut back, 4 bases at V and 4 bases at J, with 11 bases in the middle. The CDR3 is 14 amino acids. The CDR3 sequence: CASSSRDLNQPQHF. The CDR3 DNA sequence: TGTGCCAGCAGTTCCCGGGACTTAAATCAGCCCCAGCATTTT.

This clonotype was detected many times. This chain joins TRBV7-2 and TRBJ2-7; D ambiguous. V lost 1 base and J lost 3, with 7 bases in between. The CDR3 length is 13 residues. Germline V CDR1 and CDR2: SGHTA, FQGNSA. CDR3 in DNA: TGTGCCAGCAGCTTAGATCCAAACTACGAGCAGTACTTC. It yields the protein CASSLDPNYEQYF.

The V gene is TRBV20-1, the J gene TRBJ2-7, with a possible D match to TRBD2 (5 bases). The CDR3 length is 13 residues. V was shortened by 4 bases and J by 4 bases, with 14 bases between the two germline ends. Germline values: CDR1 DFQATT, CDR2 SNEGSKA (reference sequence). The CDR3 DNA follows: TGCAGTGCTAACCTCGCGGGTACTTACGAGCAGTACTTC. Its translation: CSANLAGTYEQYF.

This clonotype was recorded many times. The genes are TRBV12-3 or TRBV12-4 and TRBJ1-2, with D unresolved. This CDR3 has 13 amino acids. Trimming stripped 4 bases from V and 4 bases from J, with 10 bases between. This CDR3 is CASSYSGIYGYTF. CDR3 DNA: TGTGCCAGCAGTTACTCGGGGATCTATGGCTACACCTTC.

J is TRBJ1-2 and V is TRBV18; D is ambiguous. The V end was cut by 3 bases, the J end by 5 bases, with 13 bases between. Germline V gives CDR1 KGHSH, CDR2 LQKENI. The CDR3 is 14 amino acids. The CDR3 DNA is TGTGCCAGCTCACCGATCCGGGAGCAATATGGCTACACCTTC. Protein: CASSPIREQYGYTF.

Notes on this clonotype: At one boundary the junction diverges from the germline segment, which might be a read error. The rearrangement uses TRBV6-1 and TRBJ2-1; 16 positions agree with TRBD2. Germline V gives CDR1 MNHNS, CDR2 SASEGT. The CDR3 has 19 amino acids. CDR3 residues: CVSSDWGLAGGHRGNEQFF. CDR3 sequence (DNA): TGTGTCAGCAGTGACTGGGGACTAGCGGGGGGGCATCGGGGCAATGAGCAGTTCTTC.

The chain employs TRBV7-9 and TRBJ1-6, with D possibly being TRBD1 (5 bases). This CDR3 contains 15 residues. V dropped 5 bases and J dropped 3 bases, with 11 bases sitting between them. Germline loops: CDR1 SEHNR, CDR2 FQNEAQ (reference sequence). As DNA, the CDR3 is TGTGCCAGCAGCATAGGGACCGACTATAATTCACCCCTCCACTTT. Its translation is CASSIGTDYNSPLHF. Variable domain in full (rest from reference TRBV7-9 and TRBJ1-6): DTGVSQNPRHKITKRGQNVTFRCDPISEHNRLYWYRQTLGQGPEFLTYFQNEAQLEKSRLLSDRFSAERPKGSFSTLEIQRTEQGDSAMYLCASSIGTDYNSPLHFGNGTRLTVT.

The CDR3 is CASSPTYRVRSTEAFF. CDR3 nucleotides: TGTGCCAGCTCACCTACGTACAGGGTCCGGTCCACTGAAGCTTTCTTT. The V call is TRBV18, the J call TRBJ1-1, with a tentative D call TRBD1 (6 bases). V lost 3 bases to trimming and J lost 4 bases, with 18 bases between them. This CDR3 contains 16 residues. CDR1 is KGHSH, CDR2 LQKENI, per germline.

The rearrangement joins TRBV7-8 to TRBJ1-2, with D hard to call. From germline, CDR1 is SGHVS and CDR2 FQNEAQ. Between the trimmed V and J ends, which lost 4 bases and 5 bases, there was a span of 8 bases. The CDR3 extends over 12 amino acids. CDR3 nucleotide sequence: TGTGCCAGCAGCTCTCAGTCGTATGGCTACACCTTC. It codes for CASSSQSYGYTF.

The rearrangement joins TRBV7-6 to TRBJ1-5; TRBD1 might be the D (6 bases). V lost 5 bases and J 8 bases, leaving 13 bases between the germline ends. The germline V gene encodes CDR1 SGHVS and CDR2 FNYEAQ. The CDR3 spans 13 residues. The chain's CDR3 is CASSLLRGEPQHF. The CDR3 nucleotides read TGTGCCAGCAGCCTCCTCAGGGGAGAGCCCCAGCATTTT.

The chain recombines TRBV3-1 with TRBJ2-1; D possibly uses TRBD1 or TRBD2 (5 bases each). This CDR3 contains 13 residues. Germline CDR1 is LGHDT and CDR2 is YNNKEL (reference sequence). Trimming removed 3 bases from V and 9 bases from J, with 12 bases in between. The CDR3 loop is CASSHLWGFEQFF. CDR3 bases: TGTGCCAGCAGCCACCTTTGGGGGTTTGAGCAGTTCTTC.

The genes are TRBV7-9 and TRBJ2-1, with TRBD2 as a possible D gene (5 bases). CDR3 size: 15 residues. The germline V and J ends were trimmed by 1 base and 2 bases, with 9 bases remaining between them. Germline loops: CDR1 SEHNR, CDR2 FQNEAQ (reference sequence). CDR3: CASSLVLRAYNEQFF. The CDR3 DNA sequence: TGTGCCAGCAGCTTAGTTTTGCGGGCCTACAATGAGCAGTTCTTC.

J is TRBJ2-3 and V is TRBV15; D is ambiguous. The CDR3 totals 13 residues. Germline V gene sequence: CDR1 LNHNV, CDR2 YYDKDF (reference sequence). Trimming cost V 1 base and J 5 bases, with 7 bases left between them. DNA of the CDR3: TGTGCCACCAGCAGAGCTGAGTTAGATACGCAGTATTTT. The encoded protein is CATSRAELDTQYF.

This clonotype came up a few times. The chain couples TRBV7-2 to TRBJ2-5; 12 bases line up with TRBD2. The germline V gene encodes CDR1 SGHTA and CDR2 FQGNSA. This CDR3 has 15 residues. Germline trimming cut 5 bases from V and 7 bases from J; bases unmatched to any gene: 8. The CDR3 protein is CASSLASGGAVTQYF. The DNA for the CDR3 is TGTGCCAGCAGCCTCGCTAGCGGGGGGGCGGTGACCCAGTACTTC.

The rearrangement links TRBV20-1 to TRBJ2-1, with 7 bases that match TRBD1. The J segment lost 8 bases and the V segment lost 0 bases, leaving 10 bases of the junction unmatched. CDR1 and CDR2 (germline): DFQATT, SNEGSKA (reference sequence). The CDR3 has 15 residues. CDR3 loop: CSAREGVTGVHEQFF. CDR3 nucleotide sequence: TGCAGTGCTAGAGAGGGGGTAACAGGGGTGCATGAGCAGTTCTTC.

The chain is built from TRBV5-1 and TRBJ2-5, with D maybe TRBD1 (5 bases). Near its end, the DNA agrees better with TRBJ2-7, so the J call may be wrong. Germline V lookup: CDR1 SGHRS, CDR2 YFSETQ. The CDR3 covers 14 residues. The CDR3: CASSLNRPRDEQYF. The CDR3 DNA is TGCGCCAGCAGCTTGAACAGGCCCAGGGACGAGCAGTACTTC.

This rearrangement joins TRBV11-2 to TRBJ1-2; TRBD1 aligns across 7 bases. The trim removed 2 bases at V and 2 bases at J, leaving 8 bases unmatched. CDR1 and CDR2 (germline): SGHAT, FQNNGV. The CDR3 sequence is 16 residues long. CDR3 DNA: TGTGCCAGCAGCTTAAGCTCATTACAGGGGAACTATGGCTACACCTTC. This encodes CASSLSSLQGNYGYTF.

This clonotype was observed a few times. This sequence joins TRBV7-9 and TRBJ2-4; the D call may be TRBD1 or TRBD2 (5 bases each). V lost 5 bases and J 13 bases, leaving 21 bases between the germline ends. Germline CDR1 is SEHNR and CDR2 is FQNEAQ (reference sequence). The CDR3 consists of 14 residues. The DNA of the CDR3 is TGTGCCAGCAGCCCGGGGCCAGGGATATGGGAGCAGTACTTC. It codes for CASSPGPGIWEQYF. Full variable domain (rest looked up from reference TRBV7-9 and TRBJ2-4): DTGVSQNPRHKITKRGQNVTFRCDPISEHNRLYWYRQTLGQGPEFLTYFQNEAQLEKSRLLSDRFSAERPKGSFSTLEIQRTEQGDSAMYLCASSPGPGIWEQYFGAGTRLSVL.

The genes are TRBV29-1 and TRBJ2-5; TRBD1 agrees at 8 bases. The CDR3 is 13 amino acids. CDR1 and CDR2 (germline): SQVTM, ANQGSEA. Unmatched junction bases numbered 2, after V lost 2 bases and J lost 3 bases. CDR3 amino acids: CSVEQGAKETQYF. CDR3 in DNA: TGCAGCGTTGAACAGGGGGCTAAAGAGACCCAGTACTTC.

The chain couples TRBV29-1 to TRBJ1-1, with no clear D. Germline V gene lookup returns CDR1 SQVTM and CDR2 ANQGSEA. The CDR3 has 11 residues. The CDR3 loop reads CLARMNTEAFF. CDR3 DNA: TGCCTCGCCCGGATGAACACTGAAGCTTTCTTT.

This clonotype was observed a handful of times. This chain connects TRBV6-5 to TRBJ2-3; D unclear. V gave up 0 bases and J gave up 2 bases, with 9 bases separating them. The CDR3 extends over 15 amino acids. Germline-derived CDR1 and CDR2 are MNHEY and SVGAGI. In DNA, the CDR3 is TGTGCCAGCAGTTACTCGATTGGTTACACAGATACGCAGTATTTT. Amino acids: CASSYSIGYTDTQYF.

This clonotype came up a few times. This rearrangement joins TRBV28 to TRBJ1-2; D is undetermined. The CDR3 loop spans 13 amino acids. The germline V and J ends were trimmed by 10 bases and 3 bases, with 15 bases remaining between them. Germline lookup yields CDR1 MDHEN and CDR2 SYDVKM. The CDR3 protein is CATWSAPDYGYTF. The CDR3 DNA is TGTGCCACCTGGTCTGCACCCGACTATGGCTACACCTTC.

The gene calls are TRBV5-6 and TRBJ1-2, with no clear D. The V and J ends lost 0 bases and 2 bases respectively, with 11 bases between them. This CDR3 has 15 residues. Germline CDR1 is SGHDT and CDR2 is YYEEEE. CDR3 amino acids: CASSLDPTANYGYTF. The CDR3 DNA reads as TGTGCCAGCAGCTTGGACCCTACAGCCAACTATGGCTACACCTTC.

The chain is built from TRBV2 and TRBJ1-1; 7 bases map to TRBD1. The CDR3 is 14 residues long. V was clipped by 7 bases and J by 5 bases; unmatched bases: 10. Germline CDR1 and CDR2: SNHLY and FYNNEI. For the CDR3, the DNA is TGTGCCAGCAAGTCTCTAAGGGGGCGGACTGAAGCTTTCTTT. Translating gives CASKSLRGRTEAFF.